This TCR beta chain is drawn from a study of blood T cells in healthy people across ages. The authors ran a second PCR of roughly 7 to 11 cycles using a sample-barcoded 5' primer and a J-beta primer mix. Each cDNA molecule received a tag from a template-switch adaptor that had 12 random nucleotides. TCRdb passed the 5' RACE reads through MiXCR, listing each CDR3 protein once. Here the sample spans 1,500,000 or so distinct CDR3 sequences, roughly 43% being singletons. On this clonotype itself: The antigen remains unidentified.

Notes on the study in general: Correlation between TCR beta diversity and naive T cell percentage was strong. As age increased, TCR beta diversity per million T cells fell in a roughly linear fashion.

Germline CDR1 reads MNHNS; CDR2 reads SASEGT. This CDR3 comprises 17 residues. Trimming removed 7 bases from V and 0 bases from J, with 19 bases in between. The specimen sequenced was blood. This TCR derives from a woman aged 18 to 35 in good health. The rearrangement links TRBV6-1 to TRBJ2-1; D is perhaps TRBD1 (7 bases). The CDR3 DNA is TGTGCCAGCATCCCTAAGCCCAGGGGGGCCTCCTACAATGAGCAGTTCTTC. This translates into CASIPKPRGASYNEQFF.